These T cell receptor beta chains were read from a single sample in a study of blood T cell repertoires in COVID-19. TCRdb keeps only in-frame clones here, not all; method: immunoSEQ multiplex PCR. This table has about 260,000 clones, roughly 86% appearing once. Sequencing input: peripheral blood. The receptor set was obtained from a man younger than 30 with active or convalescent COVID-19. The CDR3 runs from the conserved cysteine through the conserved F or W. A D gene is named only where the DNA matches it firmly. A row's size may be missing; if present it is once, few, many or a size class.

J gene,V gene,clone size,D gene,CDR3 DNA,CDR3 protein
TRBJ2-7,TRBV4-3,NA,TRBD1,TGCGCCAGCAGCCAAGACAGGGGGCCGCGGGACGAGCAGTACTTC,CASSQDRGPRDEQYF
TRBJ2-7,TRBV5-4,NA,NA,TGTGCCAGCAGCTTAGCGGGCCAGTGGGAGCAGTACTTC,CASSLAGQWEQYF
TRBJ2-3,TRBV5-6,NA,NA,TGTGCCAGCAGCTTGCTTGATACGCAGTATTTT,CASSLLDTQYF
TRBJ2-2,TRBV12-5,NA,TRBD1,TGTGCTAGTGACAGGGGGCGCGACACCGGGGAGCTGTTTTTT,CASDRGRDTGELFF
TRBJ1-2,TRBV11-2,NA,NA,TGTGCCAGCAGCTTAGATGCGGAGGGTTCGGGCGACTATGGCTACACCTTC,CASSLDAEGSGDYGYTF
TRBJ2-7,TRBV5-5,NA,NA,TGTGCCAGCAGCCCGGCAGGCAACCGATACGAGCAGTACTTC,CASSPAGNRYEQYF
TRBJ2-1,TRBV4-1,NA,TRBD1,TGCGCCAGCAGCCAAGATACCGGACAGGGGGCAAGGAATGAGCAGTTCTTC,CASSQDTGQGARNEQFF
TRBJ2-3,TRBV7-3,NA,NA,TGTGCCAGCAGCCCTGGGACAACCACAGATACGCAGTATTTT,CASSPGTTTDTQYF
TRBJ2-3,TRBV30,NA,NA,TGTGCCTGGTCTGAGGCAGATACGCAGTATTTT,CAWSEADTQYF
TRBJ1-6,TRBV28,NA,NA,TGTGCCAGCATCCCAGATCGGGGTTCACCCCTCCACTTT,CASIPDRGSPLHF
TRBJ2-3,TRBV4-2,NA,NA,TGTGCCAGCAGCCAAGACACGTGGCGCACAGATACGCAGTATTTT,CASSQDTWRTDTQYF
TRBJ2-7,TRBV30,few,TRBD2,TGTGCCTGGAGTTTGCAGCGGGGGGCTGCGGCAGCGCAGTACTTC,CAWSLQRGAAAAQYF
TRBJ2-7,TRBV5-4,NA,NA,TGTGCCAGCAGCTCTTCGGGGGCCTACGAGCAGTACTTC,CASSSSGAYEQYF
TRBJ1-4,TRBV28,NA,NA,TGTGCCAGCAGTTCACCAAATACAAGGGGGGGATATGAAAAACTGTTTTTT,CASSSPNTRGGYEKLFF
TRBJ2-1,TRBV6-5,NA,TRBD2,TGTGCCAGCAGACCCAGCGGGGGGGACTACAATGAGCAGTTCTTC,CASRPSGGDYNEQFF
TRBJ2-4,TRBV7-2,NA,NA,TGTGCCAGCAGCCCCCAGTCATTAACTAGCATTCAGTACTTC,CASSPQSLTSIQYF
TRBJ2-2,TRBV7-2,NA,TRBD2,TGTGCCAGCACACGACTAGCGGGAAGAACAGGGGAGCTGTTTTTT,CASTRLAGRTGELFF
TRBJ2-5,TRBV5-1,NA,TRBD2,TGCGCCAGCAGCTTGTCTCCGGGAGGTGAGGATGAGACCCAGTACTTC,CASSLSPGGEDETQYF
TRBJ2-1,TRBV6-2/TRBV6-3,once,TRBD2,TGTGCCAGCAGTTACTCGTTAGCGGGAGGTTACAATGAGCAGTTCTTC,CASSYSLAGGYNEQFF
TRBJ2-5,TRBV2,NA,TRBD2,TGTGCCAGCAGTGAGGCCCGGACTAGCCAGACCCAGTACTTC,CASSEARTSQTQYF
TRBJ1-1,TRBV5-6,once,NA,TGTGCCAGCAGCGCCCTATCGGGGTCCGGAGCTTTCTTT,CASSALSGSGAFF
TRBJ2-1,TRBV19,NA,TRBD2,TGTGCCAGTAGAGGGGGACTAGCGGGTGGAAGCTCCTACAATGAGCAGTTCTTC,CASRGGLAGGSSYNEQFF
TRBJ2-2,TRBV2,NA,NA,TGTGCCAGCCTCCAGGGGGGCACCGGGGAGCTGTTTTTT,CASLQGGTGELFF
TRBJ1-3,TRBV7-2,NA,NA,TGTGCCAGCAGCCGGGCGGGCTTCTCTGGAAACACCATATATTTT,CASSRAGFSGNTIYF
TRBJ2-1,TRBV25-1,once,TRBD1,TGTGCCAGCAGCTACCGGGACAGGGGGTACAATGAGCAGTTCTTC,CASSYRDRGYNEQFF
TRBJ2-7,TRBV7-2,NA,NA,TGTGCCAGCAGCCCGCCGGGACAATCCTACGAGCAGTACTTC,CASSPPGQSYEQYF
TRBJ2-1,TRBV10-3,NA,TRBD2,TGTGCCGCCGGGAGGATCGGGACCTACAATGAGCAGTTCTTC,CAAGRIGTYNEQFF
TRBJ2-3,TRBV5-1,NA,NA,TGCGCCAGCAGCTTGGAACCTAGCACGCCGCACACAGATACGCAGTATTTT,CASSLEPSTPHTDTQYF
TRBJ2-2,TRBV19,NA,NA,TGTGCCAGTAGTGACCGACAGGTGACCGGGGAGCTGTTTTTT,CASSDRQVTGELFF
TRBJ2-7,TRBV11-3,NA,NA,TGTGCCAGCAGCTTCTCCGCGGGGTCCACCAGCGGCTCCTACGAGCAGTACTTC,CASSFSAGSTSGSYEQYF
TRBJ2-5,TRBV27,NA,NA,TGTGCCAGCAGTTTCCGGGGTACTAGGAAAGAGACCCAGTACTTC,CASSFRGTRKETQYF
TRBJ2-7,TRBV5-6,NA,NA,TGTGCCAGCAGCCAATTGATCGGACAGTCGGAGCAGTACTTC,CASSQLIGQSEQYF
TRBJ1-6,TRBV5-1,NA,TRBD1,TGCGCCAGCAGCTTGGGGCAGGGGGGATCAATTTCACCCCTCCACTTT,CASSLGQGGSISPLHF
TRBJ2-1,TRBV6-5,NA,NA,TGTGCCAGCAGTTACTCGACGCACAGGGTCTCTGAGCAGTTCTTC,CASSYSTHRVSEQFF
TRBJ2-1,TRBV7-9,once,NA,TGTGCCAGCAGCTTAGTTTCAGCGGGCGTAGGGAATGAGCAGTTCTTC,CASSLVSAGVGNEQFF
TRBJ2-7,TRBV7-2,NA,TRBD2,TGTGCCAGCAGCATCGTCGGGCTAGCGGGAGGAAGGCAGTACTTC,CASSIVGLAGGRQYF
TRBJ1-2,TRBV27,NA,NA,TGTGCCAGCAGTCTGACAGAAAGGAACTATGGCTACACCTTC,CASSLTERNYGYTF
TRBJ2-2,TRBV27,NA,TRBD1,TGTGCCAGCAGCCCAACAGGGGGCCGGATCGGGGAGCTGTTTTTT,CASSPTGGRIGELFF
TRBJ2-7,TRBV6-5,NA,NA,TGTGCCAGCAGTCCCCTACCCGGGTTATACGAGCAGTACTTC,CASSPLPGLYEQYF
TRBJ2-1,TRBV19,NA,TRBD2,TGTGCCAGTAGTATGGAGTCCTTGTCTAGCGGGATGGGTAATGAGCAGTTCTTC,CASSMESLSSGMGNEQFF
TRBJ2-3,TRBV6-5,NA,TRBD1,TGTGCCAGCAGTTTCAGGGGACAGGGAAGGTCAGATACGCAGTATTTT,CASSFRGQGRSDTQYF
TRBJ1-2,TRBV29-1,NA,NA,TGCAGCGCCTTTAGGGGGACCACTTATGGCTACACCTTC,CSAFRGTTYGYTF
TRBJ2-7,TRBV28,NA,NA,TGTGCCAGCAGGGTCGTGCGGACAGTGGGCGAGCAGTACTTC,CASRVVRTVGEQYF
TRBJ2-2,TRBV6-1,many,TRBD1,TGTGCCAGCAGTGAACAGGGGGACACCGGGGAGCTGTTTTTT,CASSEQGDTGELFF
TRBJ1-5,TRBV6-2/TRBV6-3,NA,TRBD1,TGTGCCAGCAGCTTACGTGGGACAGGGGTACTCCTTTATAGCAATCAGCCCCAGCATTTT,CASSLRGTGVLLYSNQPQHF
TRBJ2-3,TRBV7-3,NA,NA,TGTGCCAGCTCGCCAGGGGGCACAGATACGCAGTATTTT,CASSPGGTDTQYF
TRBJ2-7,TRBV3-1/TRBV3-2,NA,TRBD1,TGTGCCAGCAGCCAAGGCCTCCGACAGGGGAAGGAGTACTTC,CASSQGLRQGKEYF
TRBJ2-7,TRBV7-9,NA,TRBD1,TGTGCCAGCGAGCTGGACAGGGACTCCTACGAGCAGTACTTC,CASELDRDSYEQYF
TRBJ2-1,TRBV2,NA,NA,TGTGCCAGCAGGAAGGAGGGCCTGGACTACAATGAGCAGTTCTTC,CASRKEGLDYNEQFF
TRBJ1-2,TRBV6-2/TRBV6-3,NA,NA,TGTGCCAGCAGTTACGGGGCCTCGTCCAATTATGGCTACACCTTC,CASSYGASSNYGYTF
TRBJ2-5,TRBV27,NA,NA,TGTGCCAGCAGTTTTGGCGGTCCTTCCGAGACCCAGTACTTC,CASSFGGPSETQYF
TRBJ2-3,TRBV5-1,NA,NA,TGCGCCAGCAGCTTGGCCGGTGATACGCAGTATTTT,CASSLAGDTQYF
TRBJ2-2,TRBV9,NA,NA,TGTGCCAGCAGCTCCCCCGGGTGGGCCGGGGAGCTGTTTTTT,CASSSPGWAGELFF
TRBJ2-3,TRBV7-2,NA,TRBD2,TGTGCCAGCAGCTTAGTAGGGGGAGCGGGAGCGATAGATACGCAGTATTTT,CASSLVGGAGAIDTQYF
TRBJ2-5,TRBV25-1,NA,TRBD1,TGTGCCAGCAGTGAATGGACAGGGGAAGAGACCCAGTACTTC,CASSEWTGEETQYF
TRBJ2-4,TRBV4-1,NA,NA,TGCGCCAGCAGCCAGCTTTCGGAGAACATTCAGTACTTC,CASSQLSENIQYF
TRBJ1-1,TRBV6-1,once,NA,TGTGCCAGCAGTGAAATGGAGACTGTCCACACTGAAGCTTTCTTT,CASSEMETVHTEAFF
TRBJ1-1,TRBV6-5,NA,NA,TGTGCCAGCAGGGTCCTTTTAGACACTGAAGCTTTCTTT,CASRVLLDTEAFF
TRBJ2-1,TRBV4-2,NA,TRBD1,TGTGCCAGCAGCCCGTGGGACAGGGGAGCCAATGAGCAGTTCTTC,CASSPWDRGANEQFF